The sequence of this T cell receptor beta chain was determined in a study of cytomegalovirus exposure and HLA in healthy donors. This CDR3 is built from 15 residues. Germline V gene data show CDR1 as SGHRS and CDR2 as YFSETQ. V was clipped by 0 bases and J by 7 bases; unmatched bases: 5. General study points: A prior analysis recorded that most TCR beta V segments were productive about 87% or about 30% of the time.

Both 60 Vbeta primers and 13 Jbeta primers went into the PCR. The table came from immunoSEQ multiplex PCR; TCRdb's copy has only in-frame clones and leaves some out. The sample has some 190,000 clones; over 75% are singletons. To note about this clone: Its cognate antigen is unknown.

The chain joins TRBV5-1 to TRBJ2-1; 9 bases match TRBD2. The TCR comes from a woman aged 25 to 39 in good health and CMV-seronegative. Sequencing was performed on PBMCs. Here the CDR3 DNA reads TGCGCCAGCAGCTTGGGAGCGGGACTAGCTAATGAGCAGTTCTTC. This encodes CASSLGAGLANEQFF. The whole variable domain, filled in from reference TRBV5-1 and TRBJ2-1, reads KAGVTQTPRYLIKTRGQQVTLSCSPISGHRSVSWYQQTPGQGLQFLFEYFSETQRNKGNFPGRFSGRQFSNSRSEMNVSTLELGDSALYLCASSLGAGLANEQFFGPGTRLTVL.